The 12 T cell receptor beta chains below all came from one sample that was sequenced in a study of cytomegalovirus exposure and HLA in healthy donors. The study ran its PCR with 60 Vbeta and 13 Jbeta primers. TCRdb's copy holds only in-frame clones and misses some; the assay was immunoSEQ multiplex PCR. Of 110,000 to 150,000 clones in the sample, around 10% were seen once. Material: PBMCs. Source of these receptors: a male donor in good health and CMV-seronegative.

This clone was recorded a few times. The chain uses TRBV28 and TRBJ2-5; 8 bases agree with TRBD1. V shed 4 bases, J shed 5 bases, and the junction held 0 bases outside the gene matches. The CDR3 has 12 amino acids. Germline CDR1 reads MDHEN; CDR2 reads SYDVKM. The CDR3 region is CASSYRGETQYF. The CDR3 region has the DNA TGTGCCAGCAGTTACAGGGGGGAGACCCAGTACTTC.

CDR3 amino acids: CASARTGAMNTEAFF. In DNA, the CDR3 is TGTGCCAGCGCAAGGACAGGGGCCATGAACACTGAAGCTTTCTTT. The chain carries TRBV7-2 and TRBJ1-1; the match to TRBD1 covers 9 bases. Germline V gene sequence: CDR1 SGHTA, CDR2 FQGNSA. Unmatched junction bases numbered 7, after V lost 8 bases and J lost 0 bases. The CDR3 sequence is 15 residues long.

This sequence joins TRBV2 and TRBJ2-7, with a weak D call TRBD1 (6 bases). This CDR3 is built from 15 residues. The V gene's germline CDR1 is SNHLY and CDR2 FYNNEI. Trimming took 7 bases from V and 2 from J, leaving 18 bases between them. The CDR3 loop reads CASKALPDSTYEQYF. In nucleotides, the CDR3 is TGTGCCAGCAAAGCCCTCCCGGACAGCACCTACGAGCAGTACTTC. Looking up the rest from reference TRBV2 and TRBJ2-7 gives the full variable domain: EPEVTQTPSHQVTQMGQEVILRCVPISNHLYFYWYRQILGQKVEFLVSFYNNEISEKSEIFDDQFSVERPDGSNFTLKIRSTKLEDSAMYFCASKALPDSTYEQYFGPGTRLTVT.

This clone was found a few times. V and J are TRBV5-1 and TRBJ2-1; 9 bases line up with TRBD1. Losses at the gene ends were 3 bases for V and 5 bases for J; bases not matched to a gene: 6. Germline CDR1 reads SGHRS; CDR2 reads YFSETQ. The CDR3 loop spans 15 amino acids. The CDR3 loop is CASSSDRGSNNEQFF. The CDR3 DNA reads TGCGCCAGCAGCTCGGACAGGGGTTCCAACAATGAGCAGTTCTTC.

In this sample, this clone turned up a few times. The V and J genes are TRBV7-3 and TRBJ2-7; 11 bases match TRBD2. The CDR3 loop spans 13 amino acids. Germline CDR1 and CDR2: SGHTA and FQGTGA. J was trimmed by 6 bases and V by 5 bases; bases with no gene match: 3. CDR3 bases: TGTGCCAGCAGCCTAGCGGGAGGAGGCGAGCAGTACTTC. It encodes CASSLAGGGEQYF.

The chain couples TRBV5-4 to TRBJ2-3; D might be TRBD1 (6 bases). V lost 6 bases to trimming and J lost 2 bases, with 16 bases between them. The V gene's germline CDR1 is SGHNT and CDR2 YYREEE (reference sequence). The CDR3 length is 15 residues. In DNA form, the CDR3 reads TGTGCCAGCAATCTAGGGGGTGACCACACAGATACGCAGTATTTT. Protein product: CASNLGGDHTDTQYF. Full variable domain (rest looked up from reference TRBV5-4 and TRBJ2-3): ETGVTQSPTHLIKTRGQQVTLRCSSQSGHNTVSWYQQALGQGPQFIFQYYREEENGRGNFPPRFSGLQFPNYSSELNVNALELDDSALYLCASNLGGDHTDTQYFGPGTRLTVL.

V is TRBV4-1 and J is TRBJ2-7; 9 nucleotides agree with TRBD1. This CDR3 contains 16 residues. CDR1 MGHRA and CDR2 YSYEKL come from the germline V gene. V lost 1 base and J lost 3; bases outside the gene matches: 7. CDR3 in amino acids: CASSQGYRGRHYEQYF. The CDR3 bases are TGCGCCAGCAGCCAAGGGTACAGGGGGCGGCACTACGAGCAGTACTTC.

This clone has just a few counts. The chain carries TRBV15 and TRBJ1-1; D is perhaps TRBD1 (6 bases). The germline V gene has CDR1 LNHNV and CDR2 YYDKDF (reference sequence). The CDR3 runs to 15 residues. V shed 4 bases and J shed 1 base, with 13 bases lying between them. CDR3 region: CATSILGRGNTEAFF. The CDR3 DNA follows: TGTGCCACCAGCATCTTAGGCAGGGGGAACACTGAAGCTTTCTTT.

For the CDR3, the DNA is TGTGCCAGCAGCTTAACAGGACAGGTGGTTGATGAAGCTTTCTTT. This sequence encodes CASSLTGQVVDEAFF. The genes are TRBV7-3 and TRBJ1-1; the match to TRBD1 covers 7 bases. Germline CDR1 is SGHTA and CDR2 is FQGTGA. Losses at the gene ends were 0 bases for V and 7 bases for J; bases not matched to a gene: 8. There are 15 residues in the CDR3.

There are a few counts of this clone. The chain has TRBV2 and TRBJ1-5; D is ambiguous. Per germline, CDR1 SNHLY and CDR2 FYNNEI. V lost 7 bases and J 3 bases, leaving 16 bases between the germline ends. This CDR3 has 15 residues. Here the CDR3 reads CASTSVGELNQPQHF. The CDR3 DNA is TGTGCCAGCACCTCAGTTGGGGAGCTCAATCAGCCCCAGCATTTT.

This chain joins TRBV28 and TRBJ2-2; tentatively, D is TRBD1 (6 bases). The V end was cut by 4 bases, the J end by 4 bases, with 10 bases between. The CDR3 consists of 14 residues. Germline values: CDR1 MDHEN, CDR2 SYDVKM. The CDR3 loop is CASSSGVPTGELFF. In DNA form, the CDR3 reads TGTGCCAGCAGTTCAGGGGTCCCCACCGGGGAGCTGTTTTTT. The full variable domain, in which reference TRBV28 and TRBJ2-2 provide the parts outside the CDR3, is DVKVTQSSRYLVKRTGEKVFLECVQDMDHENMFWYRQDPGLGLRLIYFSYDVKMKEKGDIPEGYSVSREKKERFSLILESASTNQTSMYLCASSSGVPTGELFFGEGSRLTVL.

The rearrangement uses TRBV5-6 and TRBJ1-1; maybe TRBD1 (6 bases). Looked up from germline, CDR1 is SGHDT and CDR2 is YYEEEE. The CDR3 loop spans 15 amino acids. Trimming took 1 base from V and 1 from J, leaving 11 bases between them. Here the CDR3 DNA reads TGTGCCAGCAGCTTGTTTGGGACAAGGAACACTGAAGCTTTCTTT. Translation: CASSLFGTRNTEAFF.